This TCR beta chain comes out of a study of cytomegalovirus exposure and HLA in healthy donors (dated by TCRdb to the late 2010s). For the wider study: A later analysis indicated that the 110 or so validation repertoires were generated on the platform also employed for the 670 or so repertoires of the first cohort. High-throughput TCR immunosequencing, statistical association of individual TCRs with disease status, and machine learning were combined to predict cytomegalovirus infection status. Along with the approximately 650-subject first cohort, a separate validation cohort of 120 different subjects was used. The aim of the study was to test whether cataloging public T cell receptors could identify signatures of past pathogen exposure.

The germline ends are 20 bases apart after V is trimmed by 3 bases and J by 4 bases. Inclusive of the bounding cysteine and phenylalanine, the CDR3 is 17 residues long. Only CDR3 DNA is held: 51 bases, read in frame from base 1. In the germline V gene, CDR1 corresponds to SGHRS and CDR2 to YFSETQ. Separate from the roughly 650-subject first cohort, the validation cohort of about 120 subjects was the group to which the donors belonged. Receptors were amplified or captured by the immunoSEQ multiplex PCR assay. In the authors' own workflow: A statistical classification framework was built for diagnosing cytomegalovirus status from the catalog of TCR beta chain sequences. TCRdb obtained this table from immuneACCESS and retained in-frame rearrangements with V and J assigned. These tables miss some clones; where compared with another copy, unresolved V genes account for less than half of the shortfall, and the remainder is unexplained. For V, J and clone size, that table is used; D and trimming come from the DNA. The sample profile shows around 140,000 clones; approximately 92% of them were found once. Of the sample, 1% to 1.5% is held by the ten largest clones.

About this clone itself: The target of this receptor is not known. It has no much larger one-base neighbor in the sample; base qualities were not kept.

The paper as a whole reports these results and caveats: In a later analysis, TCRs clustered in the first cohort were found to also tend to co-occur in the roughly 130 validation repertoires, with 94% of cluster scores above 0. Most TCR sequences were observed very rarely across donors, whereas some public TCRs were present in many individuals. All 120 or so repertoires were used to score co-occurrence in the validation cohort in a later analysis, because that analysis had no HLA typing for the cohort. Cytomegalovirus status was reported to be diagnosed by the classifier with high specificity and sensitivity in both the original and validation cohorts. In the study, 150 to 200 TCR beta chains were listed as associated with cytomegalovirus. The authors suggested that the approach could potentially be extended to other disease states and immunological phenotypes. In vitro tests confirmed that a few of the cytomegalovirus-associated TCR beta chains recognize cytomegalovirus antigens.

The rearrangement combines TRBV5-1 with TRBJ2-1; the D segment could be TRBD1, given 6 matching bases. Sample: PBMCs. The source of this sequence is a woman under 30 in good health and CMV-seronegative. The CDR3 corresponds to CASSSRPGHAVYNEQFF. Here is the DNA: TGCGCCAGCAGCTCTAGACCGGGACATGCAGTTTACAATGAGCAGTTCTTC.